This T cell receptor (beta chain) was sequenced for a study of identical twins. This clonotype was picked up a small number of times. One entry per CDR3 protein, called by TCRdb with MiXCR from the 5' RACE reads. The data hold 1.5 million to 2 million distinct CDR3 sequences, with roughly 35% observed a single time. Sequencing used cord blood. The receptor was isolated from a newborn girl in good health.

The CDR3 spells CASRLSGGAEETQYF. In nucleotides, the CDR3 is TGTGCCAGTAGATTGAGCGGGGGGGCCGAAGAGACCCAGTACTTC. The J gene is TRBJ2-5, the V gene TRBV19; 10 bases fit TRBD2. This CDR3 is built from 15 residues. CDR1 is LNHDA, CDR2 SQIVND, per germline (reference sequence). J was trimmed by 3 bases and V by 6 bases; bases with no gene match: 7.